The clone carrying this T cell receptor (beta chain) was observed at least ten times. Its antigen is not identified. One entry per CDR3 protein, called by TCRdb with MiXCR from the PCR reads. The table records 70,000 to 95,000 distinct CDR3 sequences, roughly 19% of them present only once. The germline gives CDR1 DFQATT, CDR2 SNEGSKA (reference sequence). The CDR3 length is 15 residues. The germline V and J ends were trimmed by 0 bases and 6 bases, with 15 bases remaining between them. This record comes from a study of molecular identifiers for immune sequencing clone quantification. Study-level information: In replicates, RNA from roughly 20,000 or 100,000 naive CD8 cells was split five ways, four sequenced.

Study-level points and caveats: Effector cells had over 99% of their molecules in clones above 20 RNA copies, while naive cells had under 1%.

The receptor was isolated from a human donor in good health. Some libraries in this study had Jurkat cell RNA spiked in. The rearrangement joins TRBV20-1 to TRBJ2-1, with D unresolved. Sequenced material: naive CD8+ T cells from blood, with Jurkat cell RNA spiked in. Regarding subset: FACS-sorted CD8+CD4-CCR7+CD45RA+ naive T cells. CDR3 DNA: TGCAGTGCTAGAGACCCCGAGAGGTCCGTCAATGAGCAGTTCTTC. Protein: CSARDPERSVNEQFF.